These 31 T cell receptor beta chains were all obtained from the same sample, sequenced in a study of PD-1 blockade in classical Hodgkin lymphoma. Time point: cycle 4 day 1 (C4D1), after five to seven weeks of nivolumab. All the patients suffered relapse after autologous stem cell transplantation, and brentuximab vedotin exposure differed. The method was immunoSEQ multiplex PCR; TCRdb's version includes in-frame clones alone and lacks a portion of them. The sample comprises 23,000 or so clones, 81% of which are singletons, and roughly 20% rests with the top ten. Sequencing was performed on peripheral blood mononuclear cells (PBMCs), taken before the fourth cycle of nivolumab. The receptors shown here come from a human donor with classical Hodgkin lymphoma.

The V call is TRBV28, the J call TRBJ2-7, with TRBD1 matching 8 bases. The germline V gene has CDR1 MDHEN and CDR2 SYDVKM. The CDR3 runs 15 residues. Trimming at V came to 8 bases and at J to 3 bases, leaving 12 bases not matched to a gene. The CDR3 spells CASLTPGGHLYEQYF. DNA for the CDR3: TGTGCCAGCCTTACCCCAGGGGGCCACCTCTACGAGCAGTACTTC.

The chain has TRBV6-5 and TRBJ1-6, with D perhaps TRBD1 (5 bases). V gave up 8 bases and J gave up 0 bases, with 11 bases separating them. The CDR3 has 15 amino acids. Germline CDR1 MNHEY, CDR2 SVGAGI. CDR3 protein: CASRDLSSYNSPLHF. CDR3 coding DNA: TGTGCCAGCCGGGACCTGAGCTCCTATAATTCACCCCTCCACTTT.

This clone was seen only once. The chain links TRBV21-1 to TRBJ2-6; TRBD1, the table's D call, was not compared with the DNA. TRBV21-1 is an annotated pseudogene. CDR3 length equals 14 residues. CDR3 bases: TGTGCCAACCATAGGGGGTCTGGGGCCAACGTCCTGACTTTC. Its translation is CANHRGSGANVLTF.

The rearrangement uses TRBV5-5 and TRBJ1-2; perhaps TRBD1 as D (5 bases). Deletions cut 0 bases from V and 7 bases from J, with 16 bases between. The CDR3 consists of 15 residues. Germline V gives CDR1 SGHKS, CDR2 YYEKEE (reference sequence). This CDR3 reads CASSLEGRGGTGYTF. CDR3 in DNA: TGTGCCAGCAGCTTGGAAGGCCGAGGTGGGACTGGCTACACCTTC.

As DNA, the CDR3 is TGCGCCAGCAGCCTGAGCGGGGGGTCCCTCTCTGGAAACACCATATATTTT. Residues: CASSLSGGSLSGNTIYF. The chain carries TRBV5-1 and TRBJ1-3; weak D call: TRBD1 (5 bases). V gave up 4 bases and J gave up 0 bases, with 17 bases separating them. The length of the CDR3 is 17 residues. CDR1 is SGHRS and CDR2 is YFSETQ in the germline V gene. The full variable domain, in which reference TRBV5-1 and TRBJ1-3 provide the parts outside the CDR3, is KAGVTQTPRYLIKTRGQQVTLSCSPISGHRSVSWYQQTPGQGLQFLFEYFSETQRNKGNFPGRFSGRQFSNSRSEMNVSTLELGDSALYLCASSLSGGSLSGNTIYFGEGSWLTVV.

This chain's CDR3 is CSEVAGGRTDTQYF. The CDR3 DNA is TGCAGCGAGGTAGCGGGAGGTCGTACAGATACGCAGTATTTT. The chain couples TRBV29-1 to TRBJ2-3; 10 bases are shared with TRBD2. Germline assignment: CDR1 SQVTM and CDR2 ANQGSEA. This CDR3 region has 14 residues. The ends lost 7 bases at V and 3 bases at J; junction bases unmatched: 7.

In DNA form, the CDR3 reads TGTGCCAGTAGTATTACTAGCGGGGAATACAATGAGCAGTTCTTC. Its translation: CASSITSGEYNEQFF. The rearrangement joins TRBV19 to TRBJ2-1; 10 bases map to TRBD2. The length of the CDR3 is 15 residues. V trimming: 3 bases; J trimming: 4 bases; junction bases outside the gene matches: 3. The V gene's germline CDR1 is LNHDA and CDR2 SQIVND (reference sequence).

The V gene is TRBV6-5, the J gene TRBJ2-2; 9 bases line up with TRBD2. This CDR3 comprises 14 residues. With 4 bases clipped from V and 6 bases from J, the junction kept 3 bases outside the gene matches. Germline V gene sequence: CDR1 MNHEY, CDR2 SVGAGI. The CDR3 region is CASSSGLASGELFF. CDR3 coding DNA: TGTGCCAGCAGTTCGGGACTAGCATCCGGGGAGCTGTTTTTT.

The V gene is TRBV30, the J gene TRBJ2-5, with 9 bases aligning to TRBD1. Germline values: CDR1 GTSNPN, CDR2 SVGIG (reference sequence). The length of the CDR3 is 15 residues. The junction had 9 bases not matched to a gene; V was cut back by 2 bases and J by 5 bases. CDR3 amino acids: CAWSSGQGFRETQYF. CDR3 coding DNA: TGTGCCTGGAGTTCGGGACAGGGTTTTAGGGAGACCCAGTACTTC.

The CDR3 DNA sequence: TGTGCCAGCAGCAAAGGACAGAGAATTAGTAGCGGCAATCAGCCCCAGCATTTT. Its translation: CASSKGQRISSGNQPQHF. This chain links TRBV21-1 with TRBJ1-5. TRBV21-1 is a recognized pseudogene. The CDR3 runs to 18 residues.

This clone was detected only once. The chain links TRBV27 to TRBJ2-3, with D hard to call. The V end was cut by 3 bases, the J end by 2 bases, with 9 bases between. CDR3 length equals 14 residues. CDR1 is MNHEY and CDR2 is SMNVEV in the germline V gene (reference sequence). The CDR3 DNA is TGTGCCAGCAGTTTTCCGCCCCCCACAGATACGCAGTATTTT. Protein: CASSFPPPTDTQYF.

The rearrangement links TRBV5-4 to TRBJ2-7; 9 bases are shared with TRBD2. The CDR3 covers 15 residues. CDR1 is SGHNT, CDR2 YYREEE, per germline (reference sequence). Germline trimming cut 0 bases from V and 3 bases from J; bases unmatched to any gene: 4. CDR3 DNA: TGTGCCAGCAGCTTGGGGCGGGAGGGCCTCTACGAGCAGTACTTC. Translated, it gives CASSLGREGLYEQYF. Using reference TRBV5-4 and TRBJ2-7 for the parts outside the CDR3, the full variable domain is ETGVTQSPTHLIKTRGQQVTLRCSSQSGHNTVSWYQQALGQGPQFIFQYYREEENGRGNFPPRFSGLQFPNYSSELNVNALELDDSALYLCASSLGREGLYEQYFGPGTRLTVT.

V gene TRBV11-3 combines with J gene TRBJ2-7; 8 bases fit TRBD2. Germline CDR1 reads SGHNT; CDR2 reads YENEEA. The V gene end was trimmed by 6 bases and the J gene end by 5 bases; junction bases not matched to a gene: 12. This CDR3 spans 15 amino acids. Written as DNA, the CDR3 is TGTGCCAGCAGTGACGGGAGGGGATCCCCTCACGAGCAGTACTTC. Its protein is CASSDGRGSPHEQYF.

This chain uses TRBV6-1 with TRBJ2-3, with D possibly TRBD1 on 5 matching bases. This CDR3 is 15 amino acids long. Trimming removed 5 bases at V and 6 bases at J, with 18 bases between. Germline loops: CDR1 MNHNS, CDR2 SASEGT. CDR3: CASSMMWGGLDTQYF. DNA of the CDR3: TGTGCCAGCAGTATGATGTGGGGCGGTCTCGATACGCAGTATTTT.

The chain carries TRBV5-1 and TRBJ1-1, with a possible D match to TRBD1 (5 bases). This CDR3 region has 15 residues. The germline V gene has CDR1 SGHRS and CDR2 YFSETQ. V was trimmed by 0 bases and J by 0 bases, leaving 9 bases between them. CDR3 sequence: CASSLAGPLNTEAFF. The DNA for the CDR3 is TGCGCCAGCAGCTTGGCAGGGCCGCTGAACACTGAAGCTTTCTTT.

The rearrangement joins TRBV5-8 to TRBJ1-5, with D unclear. V was clipped by 2 bases and J by 6 bases, with 9 bases between them. Germline CDR1 and CDR2: SGHTS and YDEGEE. This CDR3 region has 13 residues. CDR3 residues: CASSLTDPQPQHF. DNA for the CDR3: TGTGCCAGCAGCTTAACAGATCCTCAGCCCCAGCATTTT.

The genes are TRBV6-6 and TRBJ1-3, with D unclear. This CDR3 spans 14 amino acids. From germline, CDR1 is MNHNY and CDR2 SVGAGI (reference sequence). Trimming removed 6 bases at V and 2 bases at J, with 11 bases between. The CDR3 is CASSIQRAGNTIYF. In nucleotides, the CDR3 is TGTGCCAGCAGCATCCAGAGGGCTGGAAACACCATATATTTT.

The rearrangement joins TRBV7-3 to TRBJ1-3; the match to TRBD1 covers 9 bases. Trimming took 3 bases from V and 0 from J; bases not matched to a gene: 0. The CDR3 covers 15 residues. Germline V gene sequence: CDR1 SGHTA, CDR2 FQGTGA. CDR3 nucleotide sequence: TGTGCCAGCAGCTTGACAGGGGGCTCTGGAAACACCATATATTTT. Translated: CASSLTGGSGNTIYF.

This chain links TRBV27 with TRBJ2-5; D ambiguous. The DNA end is more similar to TRBJ2-7, so the J call may be wrong. This CDR3 is built from 14 residues. Germline loops: CDR1 MNHEY, CDR2 SMNVEV (reference sequence). The CDR3 protein is CASSLVPRWYEQYF. The CDR3, as DNA: TGTGCCAGCAGCTTAGTACCGCGCTGGTACGAGCAGTACTTC.

This clone was seen a single time. The CDR3 bases are TGTGCCAGCAATGGGTTGGGGCAAGAGACCCAGTACTTC. Amino acid sequence: CASNGLGQETQYF. The rearrangement joins TRBV7-9 to TRBJ2-5; D unresolved. Germline lookup yields CDR1 SEHNR and CDR2 FQNEAQ (reference sequence). The CDR3 consists of 13 residues. The ends were cut back, 7 bases at V and 2 bases at J, with 11 bases in the middle.

This chain uses TRBV5-1 with TRBJ2-1, with 9 bases fitting TRBD1. Germline V CDR1 and CDR2: SGHRS, YFSETQ. The CDR3 contains 15 residues. Trimming cost V 4 bases and J 3 bases; bases outside gene matches: 5. CDR3 residues: CASSGTGTGYNEQFF. CDR3 coding DNA: TGCGCCAGCAGCGGGACAGGGACCGGCTACAATGAGCAGTTCTTC.

The genes are TRBV19 and TRBJ1-1; no reliable D call. Germline-derived CDR1 and CDR2 are LNHDA and SQIVND (reference sequence). The V end lost 7 bases, the J end lost 4 bases, and 16 bases lay between the germline ends. CDR3 size: 14 residues. CDR3 DNA: TGTGCCAGTAATTATCTTCTCTCCCCCACTGAAGCTTTCTTT. It is translated as CASNYLLSPTEAFF.

The V gene is TRBV10-1, the J gene TRBJ2-3, with D tentatively TRBD2 (5 bases). V lost 4 bases to trimming and J lost 6 bases, with 8 bases between them. Per germline, CDR1 WNHNN and CDR2 SYGVQD (reference sequence). This CDR3 has 12 residues. The CDR3 sequence is CASSGGIDTQYF. CDR3 bases: TGCGCCAGCAGTGGAGGGATTGATACGCAGTATTTT.

The chain carries TRBV7-8 and TRBJ2-2; D is unresolved. Trimming cost V 2 bases and J 4 bases, with 5 bases left between them. Germline lookup yields CDR1 SGHVS and CDR2 FQNEAQ. The CDR3 sequence is 13 residues long. DNA of the CDR3: TGTGCCAGCAGCTTATTTCCCACCGGGGAGCTGTTTTTT. It specifies CASSLFPTGELFF.

The chain combines TRBV5-1 with TRBJ2-2; 8 positions agree with TRBD1. V shed 0 bases, J shed 2 bases, and the junction held 9 bases outside the gene matches. The CDR3 length is 18 residues. Germline-derived CDR1 and CDR2 are SGHRS and YFSETQ. CDR3 bases: TGCGCCAGCAGCTTGGGTCGCGGGACAGGCACCAACACCGGGGAGCTGTTTTTT. It encodes CASSLGRGTGTNTGELFF. Drawing the rest from reference TRBV5-1 and TRBJ2-2, the complete variable domain is KAGVTQTPRYLIKTRGQQVTLSCSPISGHRSVSWYQQTPGQGLQFLFEYFSETQRNKGNFPGRFSGRQFSNSRSEMNVSTLELGDSALYLCASSLGRGTGTNTGELFFGEGSRLTVL.

The gene calls are TRBV18 and TRBJ1-3; D ambiguous. This CDR3 region has 15 residues. The germline V and J ends were trimmed by 2 bases and 0 bases, with 8 bases remaining between them. The germline V gene encodes CDR1 KGHSH and CDR2 LQKENI. As DNA, the CDR3 is TGTGCCAGCTCACCAAAACAGAACTCTGGAAACACCATATATTTT. Translating it yields CASSPKQNSGNTIYF.

By frequency in the sample, this clone is medium-sized (0.01 to 0.1%). J is TRBJ1-5 and V is TRBV2; 7 bases line up with TRBD1. Germline CDR1 reads SNHLY; CDR2 reads FYNNEI. The V and J ends lost 3 bases and 6 bases, in that order; junction bases with no gene match: 5. This CDR3 has 14 residues. The CDR3 DNA reads TGTGCCAGCAGTGATGGGGCAGGGGGTCAGCCCCAGCATTTT. It codes for CASSDGAGGQPQHF.

The rearrangement joins TRBV7-3 to TRBJ1-6, with D possibly TRBD1 on 6 matching bases. The germline gives CDR1 SGHTA, CDR2 FQGTGA. Deletions cut 5 bases from V and 7 bases from J, with 18 bases between. The CDR3 is 16 amino acids. The CDR3 coding sequence is TGTGCCAGCAGCACCTGGGGACGGACAGACAATTCACCCCTCCACTTT. Translating it yields CASSTWGRTDNSPLHF.

The chain couples TRBV5-6 to TRBJ1-4; D call uncertain. With 3 bases removed from V and 4 bases from J, the gap between germline ends came to 16 bases. The CDR3 extends over 16 amino acids. CDR1 is SGHDT, CDR2 YYEEEE, per germline. In DNA form, the CDR3 reads TGTGCCAGCAGCTCTCGCTTATCGCCGTATAATGAAAAACTGTTTTTT. This translates into CASSSRLSPYNEKLFF.

V is TRBV27 and J is TRBJ2-7; unclear D gene. Trimming removed 5 bases at V and 0 bases at J, with 14 bases between. The CDR3 is 15 amino acids. Germline V CDR1 and CDR2: MNHEY, SMNVEV (reference sequence). The DNA of the CDR3 is TGTGCCAGCAGTCAGTTAGACACGTTCTCCTACGAGCAGTACTTC. This translates into CASSQLDTFSYEQYF.

V is TRBV7-9 and J is TRBJ2-1, with 10 bases aligning to TRBD2. Per the germline V gene, CDR1 is SEHNR and CDR2 is FQNEAQ (reference sequence). The CDR3 loop spans 16 amino acids. Trimming cost V 6 bases and J 5 bases; bases outside gene matches: 10. This chain's CDR3 is CASSFPLAGANNEQFF. The CDR3 DNA is TGTGCCAGCAGTTTTCCTCTAGCGGGGGCCAACAATGAGCAGTTCTTC.